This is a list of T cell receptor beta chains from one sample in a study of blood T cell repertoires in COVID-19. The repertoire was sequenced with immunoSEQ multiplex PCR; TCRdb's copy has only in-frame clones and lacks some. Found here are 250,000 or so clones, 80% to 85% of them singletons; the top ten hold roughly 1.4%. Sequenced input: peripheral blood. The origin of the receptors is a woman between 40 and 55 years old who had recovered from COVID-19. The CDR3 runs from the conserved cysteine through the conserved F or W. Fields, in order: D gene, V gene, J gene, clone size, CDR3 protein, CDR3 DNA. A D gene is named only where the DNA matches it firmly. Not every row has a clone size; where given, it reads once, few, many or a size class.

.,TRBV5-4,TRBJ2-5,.,CASSPQGGVQWGETQYF,TGTGCCAGCAGCCCTCAGGGCGGGGTCCAATGGGGGGAGACCCAGTACTTC
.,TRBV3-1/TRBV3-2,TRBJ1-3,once,CASSQIDRGGNTIYF,TGTGCCAGCAGCCAAATAGACAGAGGTGGAAACACCATATATTTT
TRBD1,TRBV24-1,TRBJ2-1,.,CATSDPGTGGNEQFF,TGTGCCACCAGTGACCCCGGGACAGGCGGCAATGAGCAGTTCTTC
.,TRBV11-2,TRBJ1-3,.,CASSPTGPSAVGNTIYF,TGTGCCAGCAGCCCGACAGGACCCTCGGCGGTCGGAAACACCATATATTTT
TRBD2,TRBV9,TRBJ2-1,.,CASNPLPGGANEQFF,TGTGCCAGCAATCCTCTTCCCGGGGGGGCAAATGAGCAGTTCTTC
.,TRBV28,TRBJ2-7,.,CASSLSAYEQYF,TGTGCCAGCAGTTTGTCCGCCTACGAGCAGTACTTC
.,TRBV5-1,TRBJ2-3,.,CASSFGGTDTQYF,TGCGCCAGCAGCTTCGGGGGTACAGATACGCAGTATTTT
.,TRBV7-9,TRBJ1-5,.,CASSPTGNQPQHF,TGTGCCAGCAGCCCAACAGGAAATCAGCCCCAGCATTTT
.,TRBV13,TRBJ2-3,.,CASSTTEDTQYF,TGTGCCAGCAGCACCACAGAGGATACGCAGTATTTT
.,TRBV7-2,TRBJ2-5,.,CASSYQETQYF,TGTGCCAGCAGTTATCAAGAGACCCAGTACTTC
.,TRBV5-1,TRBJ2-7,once,CASSLIEGRAGEQYF,TGCGCCAGCAGCTTGATCGAAGGCAGGGCTGGGGAGCAGTACTTC
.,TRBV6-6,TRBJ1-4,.,CASTLGGQGFEKLFF,TGTGCCAGCACCCTCGGGGGGCAGGGTTTTGAAAAACTGTTTTTT
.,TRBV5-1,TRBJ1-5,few,CASSSTDDGRGNQPQHF,TGCGCCAGCAGCTCCACCGACGACGGGCGGGGCAATCAGCCCCAGCATTTT
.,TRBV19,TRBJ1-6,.,CASSMGGSSYNSPLHF,TGTGCCAGTAGTATGGGCGGGAGCTCCTATAATTCACCCCTCCACTTT
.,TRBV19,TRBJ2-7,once,CASSSAGSNYEQYF,TGTGCCAGTAGTAGCGCAGGGTCAAACTACGAGCAGTACTTC
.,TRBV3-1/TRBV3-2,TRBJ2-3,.,CASSQARAYSTDTQYF,TGTGCCAGCAGCCAAGCCAGGGCCTACAGCACAGATACGCAGTATTTT
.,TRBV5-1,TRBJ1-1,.,CASSSRLGEAAFF,TGCGCCAGCAGCTCGAGATTGGGGGAGGCGGCTTTCTTT
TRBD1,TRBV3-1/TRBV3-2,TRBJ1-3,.,CASSQGTGRYSGNTIYF,TGTGCCAGCAGCCAGGGGACAGGGCGCTACTCTGGAAACACCATATATTTT
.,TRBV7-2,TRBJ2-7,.,CASSFGSPYEQYF,TGTGCCAGCAGCTTCGGTTCTCCCTACGAGCAGTACTTC
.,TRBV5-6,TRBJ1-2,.,CASSSRTEERYGYTF,TGTGCCAGCAGCTCGAGAACAGAAGAGCGGTATGGCTACACCTTC
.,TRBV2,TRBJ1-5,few,CASSILREGGQPQHF,TGTGCCAGCAGTATCCTCCGGGAGGGTGGTCAGCCCCAGCATTTT
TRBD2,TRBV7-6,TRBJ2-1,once,CASSLLAGGPNEQFF,TGTGCCAGCAGCTTGCTAGCGGGGGGGCCGAATGAGCAGTTCTTC
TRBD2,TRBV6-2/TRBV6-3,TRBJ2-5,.,CASSTRGLAGFQETQYF,TGTGCCAGCAGTACGAGGGGACTAGCGGGGTTCCAAGAGACCCAGTACTTC
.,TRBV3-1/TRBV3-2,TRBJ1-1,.,CASSRQKNTEAFF,TGTGCCAGCAGCCGGCAGAAGAACACTGAAGCTTTCTTT
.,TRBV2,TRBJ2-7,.,CASSAFDQEYF,TGTGCCAGCAGTGCCTTCGACCAGGAATACTTC
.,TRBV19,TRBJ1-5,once,CASSISYGGFSNQPQHF,TGTGCCAGTAGTATATCCTACGGAGGGTTTAGCAATCAGCCCCAGCATTTT
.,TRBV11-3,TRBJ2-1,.,CASSLGPRDEQFF,TGTGCCAGCAGCTTAGGCCCTCGGGATGAGCAGTTCTTC
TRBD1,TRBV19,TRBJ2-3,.,CASSTYSGTGTDTQYF,TGTGCCAGTAGTACTTACTCCGGGACAGGGACGGATACGCAGTATTTT
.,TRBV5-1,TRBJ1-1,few,CASSLDVRNTEAFF,TGCGCCAGCAGCTTGGACGTGCGGAACACTGAAGCTTTCTTT
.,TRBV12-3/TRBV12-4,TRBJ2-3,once,CASSFVSTDTQYF,TGTGCCAGCAGTTTTGTAAGCACAGATACGCAGTATTTT
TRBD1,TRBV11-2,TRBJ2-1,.,CASNLGGPSYNEQFF,TGTGCCAGCAACTTAGGGGGCCCTTCCTACAATGAGCAGTTCTTC
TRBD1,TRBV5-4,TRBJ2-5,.,CASSWPTGRSETQYF,TGTGCCAGCAGCTGGCCGACAGGGCGATCGGAGACCCAGTACTTC
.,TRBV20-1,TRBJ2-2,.,CSASSSMALNTGELFF,TGCAGTGCTAGTTCTTCAATGGCTCTGAACACCGGGGAGCTGTTTTTT
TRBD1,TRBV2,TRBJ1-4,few,CASSGRTGGGFGEKLFF,TGTGCCAGCAGTGGACGGACAGGGGGAGGCTTCGGGGAAAAACTGTTTTTT
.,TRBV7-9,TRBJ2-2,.,CASSLGRGNTGELFF,TGTGCCAGCAGCTTAGGCAGGGGGAACACCGGGGAGCTGTTTTTT
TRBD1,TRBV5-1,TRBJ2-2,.,CASSLAGTGNTGELFF,TGCGCCAGCAGCTTGGCCGGGACAGGGAACACCGGGGAGCTGTTTTTT
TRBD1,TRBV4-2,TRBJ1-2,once,CASSQDWQGGGRSGYTF,TGTGCCAGCAGCCAAGATTGGCAGGGGGGAGGAAGAAGTGGCTACACCTTC
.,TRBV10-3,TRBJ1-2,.,CAIRGQSFYGYTF,TGTGCCATCAGAGGACAATCTTTCTATGGCTACACCTTC
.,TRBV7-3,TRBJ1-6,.,CASSLRSGVGNSPLHF,TGTGCCAGCAGCCTACGGTCGGGGGTAGGGAATTCACCCCTCCACTTT
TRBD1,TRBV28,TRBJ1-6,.,CASTTPGQGASPLHF,TGTGCCAGCACCACGCCGGGACAGGGGGCTTCACCCCTCCACTTT
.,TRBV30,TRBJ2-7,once,CAWSALNEQYF,TGTGCCTGGAGTGCCCTTAACGAGCAGTACTTC
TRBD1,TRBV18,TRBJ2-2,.,CASSPKGTGNTGELFF,TGTGCCAGCTCACCAAAAGGGACAGGGAACACCGGGGAGCTGTTTTTT
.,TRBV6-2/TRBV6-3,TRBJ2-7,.,CASSYIDEQYF,TGTGCCAGCAGTTACATCGACGAGCAGTACTTC
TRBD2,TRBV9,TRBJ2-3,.,CASSARVRGGLDTQYF,TGTGCCAGCAGCGCCCGTGTCCGGGGGGGCCTTGATACGCAGTATTTT
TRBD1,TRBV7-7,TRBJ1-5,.,CASTKRDRDQPQHF,TGTGCCAGCACCAAACGGGACAGAGATCAGCCCCAGCATTTT
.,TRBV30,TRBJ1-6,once,CAYGTNNSPLHF,TGTGCCTATGGGACAAATAATTCACCCCTCCACTTT
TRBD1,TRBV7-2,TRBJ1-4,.,CASSPDRVREKLFF,TGTGCCAGCAGCCCGGACAGGGTGAGGGAAAAACTGTTTTTT
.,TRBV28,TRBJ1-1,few,CASSFPGHLNTEAFF,TGTGCCAGCAGTTTCCCGGGACACCTGAACACTGAAGCTTTCTTT
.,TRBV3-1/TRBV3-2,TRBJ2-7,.,CASSRTLSYEQYF,TGTGCCAGCAGCAGGACACTTTCCTACGAGCAGTACTTC
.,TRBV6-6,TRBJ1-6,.,CASRLAERSSSPLHF,TGTGCCAGCAGGCTGGCTGAGCGCTCGTCTTCACCCCTCCACTTT
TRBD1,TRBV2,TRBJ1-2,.,CASSERGGSFDGYTF,TGTGCCAGCAGTGAAAGAGGGGGCAGTTTTGATGGCTACACCTTC
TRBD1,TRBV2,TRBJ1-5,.,CASSGQTGAANQPQHF,TGTGCCAGCAGTGGCCAGACAGGGGCGGCCAATCAGCCCCAGCATTTT